The text below deals with one TCR beta chain. This entry comes from a study of technical replicates of blood from a handful of donors. V shed 6 bases, J shed 4 bases, and the junction held 10 bases outside the gene matches. The CDR3 is 16 residues long. CDR1 SNHLY and CDR2 FYNNEI come from the germline V gene. Sequencing was performed with immunoSEQ multiplex PCR; in TCRdb, only in-frame clones are kept and a portion is missing. Of 40,000 to 60,000 clones in the sample, around 83% were seen once. The clonotype originates from a human donor in good health. Some clones in this sample may be carry-over from other donors' samples. The sequenced sample was PBMCs. The chain links TRBV2 to TRBJ2-2; 8 bases are shared with TRBD1. The CDR3 here is CASSALGQGFTGELFF. The CDR3 DNA is TGTGCCAGCAGCGCCTTAGGACAGGGATTCACCGGGGAGCTGTTTTTT.